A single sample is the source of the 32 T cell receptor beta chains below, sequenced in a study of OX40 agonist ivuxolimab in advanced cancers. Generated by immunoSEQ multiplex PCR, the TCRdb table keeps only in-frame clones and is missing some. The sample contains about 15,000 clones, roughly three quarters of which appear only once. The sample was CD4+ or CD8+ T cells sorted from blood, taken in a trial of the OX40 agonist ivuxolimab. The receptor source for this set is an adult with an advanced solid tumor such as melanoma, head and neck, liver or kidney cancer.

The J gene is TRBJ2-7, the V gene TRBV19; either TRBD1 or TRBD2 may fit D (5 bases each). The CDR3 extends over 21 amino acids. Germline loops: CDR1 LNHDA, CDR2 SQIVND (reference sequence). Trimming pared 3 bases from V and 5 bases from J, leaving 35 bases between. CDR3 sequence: CASSMSWSPRLGTVLGDEQYF. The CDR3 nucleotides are TGTGCCAGTAGTATGAGCTGGAGTCCCAGACTGGGGACCGTGTTGGGAGACGAGCAGTACTTC.

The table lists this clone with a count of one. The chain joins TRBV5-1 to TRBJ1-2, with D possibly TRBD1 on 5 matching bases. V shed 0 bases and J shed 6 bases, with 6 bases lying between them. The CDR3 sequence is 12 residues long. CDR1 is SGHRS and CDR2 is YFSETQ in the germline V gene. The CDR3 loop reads CASSLAGNGYTF. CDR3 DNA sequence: TGCGCCAGCAGCTTGGCAGGGAATGGCTACACCTTC.

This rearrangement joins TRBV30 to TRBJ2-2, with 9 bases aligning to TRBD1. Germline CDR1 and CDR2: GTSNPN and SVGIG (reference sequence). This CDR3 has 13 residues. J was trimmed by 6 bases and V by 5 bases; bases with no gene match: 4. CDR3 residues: CAWSDRGAGELFF. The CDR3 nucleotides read TGTGCCTGGTCGGACAGGGGCGCCGGGGAGCTGTTTTTT.

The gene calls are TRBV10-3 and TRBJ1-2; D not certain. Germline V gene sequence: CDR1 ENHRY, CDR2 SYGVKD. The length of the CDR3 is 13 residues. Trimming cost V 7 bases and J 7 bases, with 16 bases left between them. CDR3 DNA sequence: TGTGCCATCACCTCCCCGGGATTGGGTGGCTACACCTTC. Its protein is CAITSPGLGGYTF.

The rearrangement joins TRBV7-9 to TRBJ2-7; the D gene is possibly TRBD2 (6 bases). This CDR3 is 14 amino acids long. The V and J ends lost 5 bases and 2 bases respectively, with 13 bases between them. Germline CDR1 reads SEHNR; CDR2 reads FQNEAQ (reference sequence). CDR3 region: CASSPYAGTYEQYF. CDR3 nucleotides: TGTGCCAGCAGCCCCTATGCGGGAACCTACGAGCAGTACTTC.

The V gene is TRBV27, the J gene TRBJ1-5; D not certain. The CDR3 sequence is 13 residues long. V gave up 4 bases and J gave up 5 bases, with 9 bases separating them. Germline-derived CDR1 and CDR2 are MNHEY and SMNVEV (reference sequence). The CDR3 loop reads CASSWGTDQPQHF. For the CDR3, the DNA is TGTGCCAGCAGTTGGGGAACAGATCAGCCCCAGCATTTT.

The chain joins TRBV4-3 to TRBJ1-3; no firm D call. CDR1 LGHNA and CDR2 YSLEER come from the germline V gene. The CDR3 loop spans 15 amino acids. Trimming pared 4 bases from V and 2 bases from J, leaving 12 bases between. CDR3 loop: CASSPGLGPGNTIYF. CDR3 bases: TGCGCCAGCAGCCCAGGTTTGGGCCCTGGAAACACCATATATTTT.

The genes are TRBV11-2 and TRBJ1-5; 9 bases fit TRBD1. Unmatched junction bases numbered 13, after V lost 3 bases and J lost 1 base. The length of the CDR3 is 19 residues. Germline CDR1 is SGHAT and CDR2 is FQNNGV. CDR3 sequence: CASSLGQGGGGLSNQPQHF. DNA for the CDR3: TGTGCCAGCAGCTTGGGACAGGGAGGAGGGGGGCTGAGCAATCAGCCCCAGCATTTT.

CDR3 DNA sequence: TGTGCCAGCAGGCCACCTCCGACAGGACAGGGCCTTCCCTACGAGCAGTACTTC. It yields the protein CASRPPPTGQGLPYEQYF. V gene TRBV6-4 combines with J gene TRBJ2-7; 8 nucleotides line up with TRBD1. Germline CDR1 and CDR2: MRHNA and SNTAGT. The CDR3 length is 18 residues. J was trimmed by 2 bases and V by 6 bases; bases with no gene match: 18.

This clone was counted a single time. The CDR3 DNA is TGTGCCAGCACATTGGGGCCCGGGACGGGTCGATCACCCCTCCACTTT. Protein sequence: CASTLGPGTGRSPLHF. The chain uses TRBV9 and TRBJ1-6, with D possibly matching TRBD1 (5 bases). This CDR3 is 16 amino acids long. V was trimmed by 6 bases and J by 10 bases, leaving 23 bases between them. In germline, CDR1 is SGDLS, CDR2 YYNGEE.

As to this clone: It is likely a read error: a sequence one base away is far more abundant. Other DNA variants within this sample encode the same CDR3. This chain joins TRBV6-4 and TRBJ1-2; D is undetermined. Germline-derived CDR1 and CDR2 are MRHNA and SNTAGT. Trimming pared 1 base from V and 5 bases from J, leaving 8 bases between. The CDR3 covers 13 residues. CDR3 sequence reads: CASSDFSYYGYTF. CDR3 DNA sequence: TGTGCCAGCAGTGACTTCAGTTATTATGGCTACACCTTC.

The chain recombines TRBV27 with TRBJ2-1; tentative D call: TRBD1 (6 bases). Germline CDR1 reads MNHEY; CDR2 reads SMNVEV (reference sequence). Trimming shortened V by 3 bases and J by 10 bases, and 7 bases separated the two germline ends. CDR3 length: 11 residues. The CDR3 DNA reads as TGTGCCAGCAGTTTGGGGGCCGAGCAGTTCTTC. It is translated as CASSLGAEQFF.

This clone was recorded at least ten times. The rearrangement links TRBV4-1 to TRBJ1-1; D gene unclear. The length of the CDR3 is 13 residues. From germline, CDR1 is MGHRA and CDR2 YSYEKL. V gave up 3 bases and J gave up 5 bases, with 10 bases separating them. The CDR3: CASSQMESTEAFF. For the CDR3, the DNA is TGCGCCAGCAGCCAGATGGAGAGTACTGAAGCTTTCTTT.

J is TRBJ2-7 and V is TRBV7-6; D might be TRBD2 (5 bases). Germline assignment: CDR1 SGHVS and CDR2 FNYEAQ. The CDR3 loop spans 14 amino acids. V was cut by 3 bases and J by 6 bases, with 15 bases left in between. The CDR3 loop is CASSFLSSEGEQYF. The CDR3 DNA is TGTGCCAGCAGCTTTCTCTCGTCCGAGGGCGAGCAGTACTTC.

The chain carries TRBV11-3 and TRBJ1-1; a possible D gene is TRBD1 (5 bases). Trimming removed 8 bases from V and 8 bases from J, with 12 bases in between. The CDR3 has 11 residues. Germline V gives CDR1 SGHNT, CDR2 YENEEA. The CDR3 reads CASGSRTEAFF. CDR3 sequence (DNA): TGTGCCAGCGGGTCTAGGACAGAAGCTTTCTTT.

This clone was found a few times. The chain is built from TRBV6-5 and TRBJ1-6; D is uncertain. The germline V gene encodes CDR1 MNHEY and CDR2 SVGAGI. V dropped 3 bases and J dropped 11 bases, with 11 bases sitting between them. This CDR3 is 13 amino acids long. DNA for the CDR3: TGTGCCAGCAGTTATGCCTTACCGGCACCCCTCCACTTT. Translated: CASSYALPAPLHF.

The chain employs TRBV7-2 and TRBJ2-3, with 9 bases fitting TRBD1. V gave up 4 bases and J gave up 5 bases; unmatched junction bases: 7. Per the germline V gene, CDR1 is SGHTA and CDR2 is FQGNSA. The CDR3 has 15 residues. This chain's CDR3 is CASSSRQGGRDTQYF. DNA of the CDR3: TGTGCCAGCAGCTCTAGACAGGGGGGGAGAGATACGCAGTATTTT.

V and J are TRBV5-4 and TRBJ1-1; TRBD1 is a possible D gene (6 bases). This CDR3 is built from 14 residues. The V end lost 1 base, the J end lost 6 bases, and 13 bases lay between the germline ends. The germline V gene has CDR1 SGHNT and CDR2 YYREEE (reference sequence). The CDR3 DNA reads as TGTGCCAGCAGCTTGACAGGGAGTTTTGCTGAAGCTTTCTTT. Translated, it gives CASSLTGSFAEAFF.

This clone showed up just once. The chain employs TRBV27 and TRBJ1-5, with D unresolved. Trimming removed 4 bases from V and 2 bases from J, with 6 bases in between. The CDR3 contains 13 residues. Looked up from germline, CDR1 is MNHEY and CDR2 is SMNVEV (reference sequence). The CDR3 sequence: CASSWGRNQPQHF. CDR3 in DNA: TGTGCCAGCAGTTGGGGTCGCAATCAGCCCCAGCATTTT.

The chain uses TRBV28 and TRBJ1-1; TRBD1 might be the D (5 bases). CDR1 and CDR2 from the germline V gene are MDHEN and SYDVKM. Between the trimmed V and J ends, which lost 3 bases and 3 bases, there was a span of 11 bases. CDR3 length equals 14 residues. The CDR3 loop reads CASSFRMGDTEAFF. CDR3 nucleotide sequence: TGTGCCAGCAGTTTCCGTATGGGGGACACTGAAGCTTTCTTT.

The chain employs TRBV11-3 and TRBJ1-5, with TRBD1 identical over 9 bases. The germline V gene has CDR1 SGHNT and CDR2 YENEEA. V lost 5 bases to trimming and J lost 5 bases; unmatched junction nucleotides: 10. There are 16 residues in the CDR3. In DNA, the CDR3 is TGTGCCAGCAGCGAGGGGACAGGGAGTTGGGATCAGCCCCAGCATTTT. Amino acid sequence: CASSEGTGSWDQPQHF.

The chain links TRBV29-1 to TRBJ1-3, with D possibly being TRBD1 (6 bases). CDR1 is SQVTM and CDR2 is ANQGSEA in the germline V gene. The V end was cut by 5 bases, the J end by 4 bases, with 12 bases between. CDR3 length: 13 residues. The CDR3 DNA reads TGCAGCGTTTATTCAGGGGCAGGAAACACCATATATTTT. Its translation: CSVYSGAGNTIYF.

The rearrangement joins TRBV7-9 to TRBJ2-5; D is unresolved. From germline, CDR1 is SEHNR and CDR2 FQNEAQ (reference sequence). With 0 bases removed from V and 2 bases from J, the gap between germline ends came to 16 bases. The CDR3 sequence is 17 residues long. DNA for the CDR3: TGTGCCAGCAGCTTAGCGCGTCTGGGGTCTAGGCAAGAGACCCAGTACTTC. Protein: CASSLARLGSRQETQYF.

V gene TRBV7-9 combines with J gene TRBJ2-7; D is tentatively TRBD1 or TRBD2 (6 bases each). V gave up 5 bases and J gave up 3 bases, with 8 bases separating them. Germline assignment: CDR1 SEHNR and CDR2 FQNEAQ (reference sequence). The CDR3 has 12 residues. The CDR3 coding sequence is TGTGCCAGCAGCGGGGGGCTCTACGAGCAGTACTTC. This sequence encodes CASSGGLYEQYF.

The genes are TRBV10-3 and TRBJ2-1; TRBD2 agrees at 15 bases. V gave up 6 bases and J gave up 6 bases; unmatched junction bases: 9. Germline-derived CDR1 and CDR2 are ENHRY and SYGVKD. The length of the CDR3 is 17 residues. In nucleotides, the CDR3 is TGTGCCATCAGCACCGGGACTAGCGGGGGGCTGGGCAATGAGCAGTTCTTC. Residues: CAISTGTSGGLGNEQFF.

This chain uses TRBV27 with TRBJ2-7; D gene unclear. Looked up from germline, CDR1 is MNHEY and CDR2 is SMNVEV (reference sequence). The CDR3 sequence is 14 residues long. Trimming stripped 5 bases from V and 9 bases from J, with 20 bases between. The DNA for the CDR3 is TGTGCCAGCAGTCCGCTCCACGTGGGCCCGGGGCAGTACTTC. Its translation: CASSPLHVGPGQYF.

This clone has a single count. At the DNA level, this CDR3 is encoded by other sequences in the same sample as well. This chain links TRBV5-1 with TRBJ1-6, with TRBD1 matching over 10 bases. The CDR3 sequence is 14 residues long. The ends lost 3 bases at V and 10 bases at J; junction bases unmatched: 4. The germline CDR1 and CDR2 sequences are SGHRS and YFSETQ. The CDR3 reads CASSSGTGDSPLHF. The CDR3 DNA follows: TGCGCCAGCAGCTCCGGGACAGGGGACTCACCCCTCCACTTT.

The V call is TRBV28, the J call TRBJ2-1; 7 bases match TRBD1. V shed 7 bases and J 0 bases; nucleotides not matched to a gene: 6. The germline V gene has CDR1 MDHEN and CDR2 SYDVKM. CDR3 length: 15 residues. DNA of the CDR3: TGTGCCAGCACCCAGGGGGTCAGCTCCTACAATGAGCAGTTCTTC. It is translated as CASTQGVSSYNEQFF.

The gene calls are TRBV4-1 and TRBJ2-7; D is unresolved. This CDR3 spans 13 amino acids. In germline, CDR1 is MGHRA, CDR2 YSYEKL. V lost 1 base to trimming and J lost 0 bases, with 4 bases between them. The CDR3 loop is CASSQVSSYEQYF. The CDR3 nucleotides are TGCGCCAGCAGCCAAGTAAGCTCCTACGAGCAGTACTTC.

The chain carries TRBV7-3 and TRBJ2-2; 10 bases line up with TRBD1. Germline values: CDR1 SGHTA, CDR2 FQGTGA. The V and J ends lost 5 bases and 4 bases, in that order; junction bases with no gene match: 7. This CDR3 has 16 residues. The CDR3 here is CASSATRTGGTGELFF. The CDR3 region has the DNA TGTGCCAGCAGCGCGACGAGGACAGGGGGCACCGGGGAGCTGTTTTTT.

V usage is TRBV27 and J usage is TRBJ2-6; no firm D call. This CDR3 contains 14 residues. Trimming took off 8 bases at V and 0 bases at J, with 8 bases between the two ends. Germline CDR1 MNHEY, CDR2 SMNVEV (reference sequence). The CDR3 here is CASDSYSGANVLTF. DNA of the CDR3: TGTGCCAGCGACTCGTACTCTGGGGCCAACGTCCTGACTTTC.

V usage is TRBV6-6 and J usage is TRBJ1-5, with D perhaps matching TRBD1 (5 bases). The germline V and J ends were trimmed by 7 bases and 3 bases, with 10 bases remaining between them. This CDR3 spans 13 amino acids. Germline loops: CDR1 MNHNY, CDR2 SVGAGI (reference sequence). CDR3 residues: CASTWDLNQPQHF. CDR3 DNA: TGTGCCAGCACCTGGGACCTCAATCAGCCCCAGCATTTT.